This T cell receptor beta chain was sequenced for a study of T cells in Graves' hyperthyroidism and ophthalmopathy. The sample holds many counts of this clonotype. The antigen is not known. TCR beta CDR3 regions were amplified from RNA transcripts. The TCR CDR3 was amplified in a first-round RT-PCR using the HTBI primer set. One entry per CDR3 protein, called by TCRdb with MiXCR from the multiplex PCR reads. The sample consists of approximately 510,000 distinct CDR3 sequences, around 50% of them appearing once. Germline lookup yields CDR1 SQVTM and CDR2 ANQGSEA. The V gene end was trimmed by 7 bases and the J gene end by 5 bases; junction bases not matched to a gene: 13. The CDR3 consists of 15 residues. Study-level points and caveats: Patients with ophthalmopathy were separated from those with stable hyperthyroidism by a 13 V-J model. Peripheral blood also featured most of the thyroid clonotypes expanded above 0.001.

The sequencing input was peripheral blood or thyroid tissue (not recorded which). The receptor was derived from an adult woman with Graves' disease, either hyperthyroidism or ophthalmopathy (not recorded which). The chain has TRBV29-1 and TRBJ1-4, with 7 bases aligning to TRBD1. For the CDR3, the DNA is TGCAGCGCCGGCGCGTCGGGACAGAGAAATGAAAAACTGTTTTTT. It specifies CSAGASGQRNEKLFF.